This TCR beta chain was retrieved from a study of TIL therapy for anti-PD-1-resistant metastatic lung cancer. Study in general: Median tumor PD-L1 proportion score was under 7.5%.

Trimming stripped 4 bases from V and 5 bases from J, with 21 bases between. Germline-derived CDR1 and CDR2 are MNHNS and SASEGT. The CDR3 covers 16 residues. As for time point: pre-treatment sample, taken before nivolumab and TIL therapy. The immunoSEQ assay was v3. Each library reached 1.5 million to 2.5 million read pairs, or roughly 4.5-6.5 million at deep level. TCRdb keeps only in-frame clones here, not all; method: immunoSEQ multiplex PCR. The repertoire holds 54,000 or so clones, with around 70% as singletons. This chain joins TRBV6-1 and TRBJ2-7; the D gene is possibly TRBD2 (6 bases). This clonotype was obtained from a person between 25 and 79 years old with non-small cell lung cancer. Sequenced here: blood, sampled at baseline. DNA for the CDR3: TGTGCCAGCAGTGGACCCTTGCGGGGTTACAGCAACGAGCAGTACTTC. Protein: CASSGPLRGYSNEQYF.